The 9 T cell receptor beta chains below were found in one sample sequenced in a study of blood T cells in healthy people across ages. Sample-barcoded 5' priming and a J-beta primer mix drove a second PCR of roughly 7 to 11 cycles. TCRdb used MiXCR to reprocess the 5' RACE reads, holding one entry per CDR3 protein. The data contain 730,000 or so distinct CDR3 sequences, roughly 43% of them seen just once; the ten biggest clones take up around 20%. The sequenced sample consisted of blood. These receptors all stem from a woman in her sixties or seventies in good health.

V gene TRBV4-2 combines with J gene TRBJ2-3; 10 nucleotides line up with TRBD1. Germline V gene sequence: CDR1 LGHNA, CDR2 YNFKEQ. This CDR3 spans 15 amino acids. The ends lost 3 bases at V and 6 bases at J; junction bases unmatched: 6. The CDR3: CASSQAGTGDDTQYF. CDR3 DNA: TGTGCCAGCAGCCAGGCCGGGACAGGGGACGATACGCAGTATTTT.

This clonotype was seen more than once but under ten times. J is TRBJ1-2 and V is TRBV27; 8 positions match TRBD1. The V gene's germline CDR1 is MNHEY and CDR2 SMNVEV (reference sequence). This CDR3 has 14 amino acids. The V gene end was trimmed by 0 bases and the J gene end by 8 bases; junction bases not matched to a gene: 5. The CDR3 coding sequence is TGTGCCAGCAGTTTATCGACAGGGGCTCTCGGCTACACCTTC. Its translation is CASSLSTGALGYTF.

The CDR3 DNA follows: TGTGCCAGCAGCCAAGACTTTCTTGCGGCCTACGAGCAGTACTTC. It specifies CASSQDFLAAYEQYF. The chain carries TRBV4-2 and TRBJ2-5; D gene unclear. Judging by the DNA end, TRBJ2-7 fits better; the J call may be wrong. CDR3 length: 15 amino acids. The germline CDR1 and CDR2 sequences are LGHNA and YNFKEQ.

The rearrangement joins TRBV7-6 to TRBJ1-1; D gene unclear. V was trimmed by 1 base and J by 1 base, leaving 10 bases between them. Germline CDR1 and CDR2: SGHVS and FNYEAQ. This CDR3 has 15 amino acids. CDR3 region: CASSLGGRGNTEAFF. The CDR3 nucleotides read TGTGCCAGCAGCTTAGGAGGGCGGGGGAACACTGAAGCTTTCTTT.

This chain links TRBV4-3 with TRBJ1-5; D is unclear. CDR1 and CDR2 (germline): LGHNA, YSLEER. The CDR3 is 15 residues long. Between the trimmed V and J ends, which lost 3 bases and 7 bases, there was a span of 16 bases. The CDR3 DNA sequence: TGCGCCAGCAGCCAGGAGGTCTCTAGCAGGCAGCCCCAGCATTTT. Protein: CASSQEVSSRQPQHF.

The chain carries TRBV28 and TRBJ2-5, with 14 bases matching TRBD2. Trimming at V came to 10 bases and at J to 11 bases, leaving 18 bases not matched to a gene. Germline values: CDR1 MDHEN, CDR2 SYDVKM. CDR3 size: 16 residues. In DNA, the CDR3 is TGTGCCATCAACTGGGGACTAGCGGGAGCCTACAATGAGCAGTACTTC. This codes for CAINWGLAGAYNEQYF. Full variable domain (missing parts from reference TRBV28 and TRBJ2-5): DVKVTQSSRYLVKRTGEKVFLECVQDMDHENMFWYRQDPGLGLRLIYFSYDVKMKEKGDIPEGYSVSREKKERFSLILESASTNQTSMYLCAINWGLAGAYNEQYFGPGTRLLVL.

The rearrangement uses TRBV7-3 and TRBJ2-4; weak D call: TRBD2 (6 bases). The closer fit of TRBJ2-7 to the DNA end suggests the J call may be wrong. CDR3 length: 17 amino acids. Germline loops: CDR1 SGHTA, CDR2 FQGTGA. CDR3 in amino acids: CASSELGGVISSYEQYF. CDR3 nucleotide sequence: TGTGCCAGCAGCGAACTAGGCGGGGTGATTTCCTCCTACGAGCAGTACTTC.

The rearrangement uses TRBV10-3 and TRBJ2-7, with TRBD2 matching over 8 bases. This CDR3 comprises 14 residues. Germline assignment: CDR1 ENHRY and CDR2 SYGVKD. V lost 6 bases to trimming and J lost 4 bases; unmatched junction nucleotides: 8. The CDR3 sequence: CAISETSGAYEQYF. CDR3 nucleotides: TGTGCCATCAGCGAAACTAGCGGAGCTTACGAGCAGTACTTC.

A note on this clonotype: Mismatch with germline at one junction end may stem from a read error. The chain employs TRBV20-1 and TRBJ1-4; the D is unclear. This CDR3 is 13 amino acids long. Germline CDR1 is DFQATT and CDR2 is SNEGSKA (reference sequence). In DNA, the CDR3 is TGCGGTGCTACCGGGAGCTACGGCGAAAAACTGTTTTTT. It codes for CGATGSYGEKLFF.